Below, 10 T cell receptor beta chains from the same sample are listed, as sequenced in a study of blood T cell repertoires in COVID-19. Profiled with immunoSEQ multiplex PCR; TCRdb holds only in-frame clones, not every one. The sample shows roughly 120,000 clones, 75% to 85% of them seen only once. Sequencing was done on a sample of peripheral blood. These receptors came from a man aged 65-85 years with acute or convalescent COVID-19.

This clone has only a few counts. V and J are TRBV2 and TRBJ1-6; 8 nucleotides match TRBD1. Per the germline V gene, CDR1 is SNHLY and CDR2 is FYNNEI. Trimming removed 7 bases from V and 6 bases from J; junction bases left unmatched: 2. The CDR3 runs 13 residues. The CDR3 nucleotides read TGTGCCAGCAAAACAGGGGGTAATTCACCCCTCCACTTT. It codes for CASKTGGNSPLHF.

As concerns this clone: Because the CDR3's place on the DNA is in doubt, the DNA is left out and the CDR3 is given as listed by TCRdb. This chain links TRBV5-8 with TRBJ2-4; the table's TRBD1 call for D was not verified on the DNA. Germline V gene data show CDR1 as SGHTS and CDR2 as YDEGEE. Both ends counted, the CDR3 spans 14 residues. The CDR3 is CASSFGQGTGPIYF.

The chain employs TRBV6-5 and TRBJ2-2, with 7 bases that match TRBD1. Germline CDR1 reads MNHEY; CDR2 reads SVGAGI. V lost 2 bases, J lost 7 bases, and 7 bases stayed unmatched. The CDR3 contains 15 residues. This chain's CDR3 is CASSYQTGLNGELFF. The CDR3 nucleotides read TGTGCCAGCAGTTACCAGACAGGGCTGAACGGGGAGCTGTTTTTT.

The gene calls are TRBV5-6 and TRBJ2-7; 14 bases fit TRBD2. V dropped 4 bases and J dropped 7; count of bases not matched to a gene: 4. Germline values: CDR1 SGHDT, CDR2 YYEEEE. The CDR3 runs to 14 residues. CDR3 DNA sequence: TGTGCCAGCAGCCCGGGACTAGCGGGAGAGGAGCAGTACTTC. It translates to CASSPGLAGEEQYF.

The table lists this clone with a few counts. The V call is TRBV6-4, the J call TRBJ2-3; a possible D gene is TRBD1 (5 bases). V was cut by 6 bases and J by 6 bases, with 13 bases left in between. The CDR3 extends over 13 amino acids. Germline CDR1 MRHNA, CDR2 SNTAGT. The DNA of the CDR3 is TGTGCCAGCAGCCTCCAGGGATTCGATACGCAGTATTTT. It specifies CASSLQGFDTQYF.

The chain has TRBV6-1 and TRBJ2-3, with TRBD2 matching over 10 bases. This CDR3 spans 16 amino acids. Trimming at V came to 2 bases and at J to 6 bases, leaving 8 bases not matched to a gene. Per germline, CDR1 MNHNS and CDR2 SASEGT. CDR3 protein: CASSELSGRVGDTQYF. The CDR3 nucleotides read TGTGCCAGCAGTGAACTCAGCGGGAGGGTGGGGGATACGCAGTATTTT.

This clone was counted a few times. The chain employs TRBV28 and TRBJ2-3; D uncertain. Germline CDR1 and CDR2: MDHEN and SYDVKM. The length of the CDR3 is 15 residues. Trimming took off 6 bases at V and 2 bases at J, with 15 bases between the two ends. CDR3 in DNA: TGTGCCAGCAGCCCCGAGGTGCGGATCACAGATACGCAGTATTTT. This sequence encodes CASSPEVRITDTQYF.

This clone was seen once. The chain's CDR3 is CATSTGYSNQPQHF. The CDR3 nucleotides are TGTGCCACCAGCACGGGATATAGCAATCAGCCCCAGCATTTT. The chain employs TRBV15 and TRBJ1-5; D is uncertain. The CDR3 extends over 14 amino acids. Germline CDR1 LNHNV, CDR2 YYDKDF (reference sequence). V was trimmed by 4 bases and J by 0 bases, leaving 7 bases between them.

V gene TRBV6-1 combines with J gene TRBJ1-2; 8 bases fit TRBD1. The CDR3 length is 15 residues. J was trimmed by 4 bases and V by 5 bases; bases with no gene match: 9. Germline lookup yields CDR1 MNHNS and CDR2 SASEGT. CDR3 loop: CASSTIRGQSYGYTF. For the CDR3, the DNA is TGTGCCAGCAGTACAATCAGGGGGCAGAGCTATGGCTACACCTTC.

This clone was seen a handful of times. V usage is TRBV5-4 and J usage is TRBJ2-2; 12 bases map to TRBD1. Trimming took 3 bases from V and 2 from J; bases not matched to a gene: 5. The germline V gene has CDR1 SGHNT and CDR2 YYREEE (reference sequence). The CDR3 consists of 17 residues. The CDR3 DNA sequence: TGTGCCAGCAGCTCGGGACAGGGGGCGCGAAACACCGGGGAGCTGTTTTTT. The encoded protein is CASSSGQGARNTGELFF. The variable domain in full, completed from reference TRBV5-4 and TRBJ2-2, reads ETGVTQSPTHLIKTRGQQVTLRCSSQSGHNTVSWYQQALGQGPQFIFQYYREEENGRGNFPPRFSGLQFPNYSSELNVNALELDDSALYLCASSSGQGARNTGELFFGEGSRLTVL.